The 12 T cell receptor beta chains given below trace back to one sample, sequenced in a study of blood T cell repertoires in COVID-19. Using immunoSEQ multiplex PCR, the repertoire was profiled, and TCRdb retains in-frame clones only, with some absent. The sample lists about 310,000 clones, approximately 90% occurring once. The material sequenced was PBMCs or T cells enriched from blood (not recorded which). All receptors come from a woman younger than 30 who had recovered from COVID-19.

The chain employs TRBV7-8 and TRBJ1-5; TRBD1 might be the D (6 bases). The CDR3 runs 18 residues. CDR1 is SGHVS and CDR2 is FQNEAQ in the germline V gene. V dropped 5 bases and J dropped 0 bases, with 20 bases sitting between them. CDR3 sequence (DNA): TGTGCCAGCAGCCCCCAACCCGACAGGATTAATAGCAATCAGCCCCAGCATTTT. It encodes CASSPQPDRINSNQPQHF. Full variable domain (remainder filled in from reference TRBV7-8 and TRBJ1-5): GAGVSQSPRYKVAKRGQDVALRCDPISGHVSLFWYQQALGQGPEFLTYFQNEAQLDKSGLPSDRFFAERPEGSVSTLKIQRTQQEDSAVYLCASSPQPDRINSNQPQHFGDGTRLSIL.

The rearrangement uses TRBV4-1 and TRBJ2-2; 8 nucleotides agree with TRBD1. The CDR3 runs to 17 residues. Germline V gives CDR1 MGHRA, CDR2 YSYEKL. V dropped 1 base and J dropped 6; count of bases not matched to a gene: 10. The CDR3 coding sequence is TGCGCCAGCAGCCAAGTCCCCGGGACAGGAGTGGCCGGGGAGCTGTTTTTT. Its protein is CASSQVPGTGVAGELFF.

In DNA, the CDR3 is TGTGCCAGCAGCGATCTACACGGGATGAACACTGAAGCTTTCTTT. Protein: CASSDLHGMNTEAFF. V usage is TRBV9 and J usage is TRBJ1-1; D gene ambiguous. Between the trimmed V and J ends, which lost 3 bases and 0 bases, there was a span of 12 bases. Germline CDR1 and CDR2: SGDLS and YYNGEE. The CDR3 is 15 residues long. The variable domain in full, with the rest retrieved from reference TRBV9 and TRBJ1-1, is DSGVTQTPKHLITATGQRVTLRCSPRSGDLSVYWYQQSLDQGLQFLIQYYNGEERAKGNILERFSAQQFPDLHSELNLSSLELGDSALYFCASSDLHGMNTEAFFGQGTRLTVV.

The chain joins TRBV28 to TRBJ1-1; 7 bases map to TRBD1. The V segment lost 6 bases and the J segment 4 bases; nucleotides outside the gene matches: 20. The CDR3 totals 18 residues. Germline V lookup: CDR1 MDHEN, CDR2 SYDVKM. Here the CDR3 DNA reads TGTGCCAGCAGCTTTTTCTATAGGGGGCGGCGGTTGGGCACTGAAGCTTTCTTT. This encodes CASSFFYRGRRLGTEAFF.

This chain joins TRBV7-9 and TRBJ1-1; D ambiguous. The ends were cut back, 2 bases at V and 0 bases at J, with 13 bases in the middle. CDR1 SEHNR and CDR2 FQNEAQ come from the germline V gene (reference sequence). This CDR3 is built from 16 residues. The CDR3: CASSLFLAAVNTEAFF. The CDR3 nucleotides are TGTGCCAGCAGCTTATTTTTGGCGGCAGTGAACACTGAAGCTTTCTTT.

This clone was recorded once. The CDR3 protein is CAISEPTRRGMNTEAFF. CDR3 nucleotide sequence: TGTGCCATCAGTGAGCCAACACGGAGGGGCATGAACACTGAAGCTTTCTTT. The chain links TRBV10-3 to TRBJ1-1; D perhaps matches TRBD1 (5 bases). The germline V and J ends were trimmed by 2 bases and 0 bases, with 16 bases remaining between them. The CDR3 sequence is 17 residues long. The germline V gene has CDR1 ENHRY and CDR2 SYGVKD.

J is TRBJ2-1 and V is TRBV4-3, with TRBD1 matching over 8 bases. The CDR3 length is 16 residues. Germline CDR1 and CDR2: LGHNA and YSLEER. Trimming at V came to 0 bases and at J to 6 bases, leaving 7 bases not matched to a gene. The CDR3 sequence is CASSQDSQGAGNEQFF. The CDR3, as DNA: TGCGCCAGCAGCCAAGATTCGCAGGGGGCCGGCAATGAGCAGTTCTTC.

The chain carries TRBV5-6 and TRBJ1-2; 7 nucleotides match TRBD1. V gave up 4 bases and J gave up 0 bases; unmatched junction bases: 9. The germline V gene has CDR1 SGHDT and CDR2 YYEEEE. The CDR3 is made up of 16 amino acids. CDR3 DNA sequence: TGTGCCAGCAGCCGATTAGGACAGGTTTCTAACTATGGCTACACCTTC. This encodes CASSRLGQVSNYGYTF.

The V and J genes are TRBV11-2 and TRBJ2-3; 11 nucleotides align to TRBD2. The CDR3 totals 17 residues. V trimming: 4 bases; J trimming: 2 bases; junction bases outside the gene matches: 8. Germline V gives CDR1 SGHAT, CDR2 FQNNGV. The CDR3 DNA follows: TGTGCCAGCAGCTCCCAAGGGACTAGCGGATACACAGATACGCAGTATTTT. Translation gives CASSSQGTSGYTDTQYF.

This chain joins TRBV7-9 and TRBJ2-7; no clear D gene. CDR3 length: 12 residues. Germline-derived CDR1 and CDR2 are SEHNR and FQNEAQ (reference sequence). V was clipped by 2 bases and J by 3 bases, with 5 bases between them. The chain's CDR3 is CASSLIGYEQYF. The CDR3 DNA sequence: TGTGCCAGCAGCTTAATCGGCTACGAGCAGTACTTC.

V is TRBV7-9 and J is TRBJ1-1; TRBD1 aligns across 8 bases. The CDR3 length is 13 residues. The V segment lost 3 bases and the J segment 11 bases; nucleotides outside the gene matches: 8. Germline V lookup: CDR1 SEHNR, CDR2 FQNEAQ (reference sequence). CDR3 DNA: TGTGCCAGCAGCTTCGCAGGGGGCCTGGAGGCTTTCTTT. Amino acids: CASSFAGGLEAFF.

The V and J genes are TRBV3-1 (or the pseudogene TRBV3-2) and TRBJ2-1; 15 bases line up with TRBD2. The trim removed 4 bases at V and 6 bases at J, leaving 10 bases unmatched. Germline CDR1 reads LGHDT; CDR2 reads YNNKEL (reference sequence). CDR3 length equals 18 residues. The CDR3 coding sequence is TGTGCCAGCAGCCTATTACCCCCGGGACTAGCGGGAGGCAATGAGCAGTTCTTC. It codes for CASSLLPPGLAGGNEQFF.